These 27 T cell receptor beta chains came from one sample sequenced in a study of neurological immune-mediated disorders. TCRdb independently ran MiXCR on the 5' RACE reads; one entry per CDR3 protein. Of just over 95,000 distinct CDR3 sequences listed, roughly 4% are singletons. Sequenced: PBMCs. The receptor source for this set is a young woman with multiple sclerosis.

This clonotype was detected ten times or more. This sequence joins TRBV6-2 or TRBV6-3 and TRBJ2-7; no reliable D call. Trimming cost V 8 bases and J 5 bases, with 10 bases left between them. Germline V gives CDR1 MNHEY, CDR2 SVGEGT. The CDR3 extends over 11 amino acids. This CDR3 reads CASGSYHEQYF. CDR3 bases: TGTGCCAGCGGTTCATACCACGAGCAGTACTTC.

Many counts were recorded for this clonotype. The V and J genes are TRBV10-3 and TRBJ2-7; D not resolved. The CDR3 spans 13 residues. The V and J ends lost 7 bases and 2 bases respectively, with 12 bases between them. CDR1 and CDR2 from the germline V gene are ENHRY and SYGVKD. This CDR3 is CAIKPGQAYEQYF. As DNA, the CDR3 is TGTGCCATCAAGCCCGGCCAGGCCTACGAGCAGTACTTC.

In this sample, this clonotype turned up many times. V usage is TRBV29-1 and J usage is TRBJ1-2; perhaps TRBD1 as D (5 bases). Between the trimmed V and J ends, which lost 4 bases and 2 bases, there was a span of 11 bases. This CDR3 is built from 13 residues. Per the germline V gene, CDR1 is SQVTM and CDR2 is ANQGSEA. CDR3 sequence: CSVGSGGNYGYTF. The CDR3 bases are TGCAGCGTTGGGTCTGGGGGAAACTATGGCTACACCTTC. Looking up the rest from reference TRBV29-1 and TRBJ1-2 gives the full variable domain: SAVISQKPSRDICQRGTSLTIQCQVDSQVTMMFWYRQQPGQSLTLIATANQGSEATYESGFVIDKFPISRPNLTFSTLTVSNMSPEDSSIYLCSVGSGGNYGYTFGSGTRLTVV.

Ten or more counts support this clonotype. J is TRBJ2-2 and V is TRBV20-1; D is undetermined. Germline CDR1 reads DFQATT; CDR2 reads SNEGSKA (reference sequence). The CDR3 sequence is 14 residues long. V lost 2 bases, J lost 4 bases, and 11 bases lay in between. CDR3 residues: CSARISSFTGELFF. The CDR3, as DNA: TGCAGTGCTAGAATTAGCTCCTTCACCGGGGAGCTGTTTTTT.

This clonotype was observed at least ten times. The chain combines TRBV11-2 with TRBJ2-1; 7 bases fit TRBD2. V lost 1 base, J lost 13 bases, and 7 bases stayed unmatched. Germline V gene lookup returns CDR1 SGHAT and CDR2 FQNNGV. The CDR3 consists of 13 residues. DNA for the CDR3: TGTGCCAGCAGCTTAGGGGAGCGGGATAAACAGTTCTTC. Amino acid sequence: CASSLGERDKQFF.

This clonotype was picked up many times. This chain uses TRBV20-1 with TRBJ1-1; D is ambiguous. There are 12 residues in the CDR3. CDR1 and CDR2 (germline): DFQATT, SNEGSKA (reference sequence). Trimming took off 6 bases at V and 0 bases at J, with 8 bases between the two ends. CDR3 sequence: CSAQTVNTEAFF. As DNA, the CDR3 is TGCAGTGCCCAGACGGTGAACACTGAAGCTTTCTTT.

This clonotype was detected many times. The chain has TRBV12-3 or TRBV12-4 and TRBJ1-5; tentatively, D is TRBD1 (6 bases). Trimming removed 5 bases at V and 4 bases at J, with 15 bases between. There are 15 residues in the CDR3. Here the CDR3 reads CASSRQGGTNQPQHF. CDR3 in DNA: TGTGCCAGCAGTCGGCAAGGGGGTACTAATCAGCCCCAGCATTTT.

This clonotype was recorded many times. The chain couples TRBV5-8 to TRBJ2-5; no reliable D call. The CDR3 has 17 residues. Germline CDR1 reads SGHTS; CDR2 reads YDEGEE. V gave up 4 bases and J gave up 4 bases, with 23 bases separating them. CDR3 sequence reads: CASSMGWASSRRETQYF. For the CDR3, the DNA is TGTGCCAGCAGCATGGGGTGGGCGAGTTCTCGGAGAGAGACCCAGTACTTC.

This clonotype was picked up many times. V and J are TRBV7-9 and TRBJ2-1; 7 bases match TRBD2. Germline loops: CDR1 SEHNR, CDR2 FQNEAQ (reference sequence). The CDR3 is 14 residues long. The junction had 7 bases not matched to a gene; V was cut back by 5 bases and J by 6 bases. CDR3 in DNA: TGTGCCAGCAGCCGTCTGGCGGGGGTCAATGAGCAGTTCTTC. It specifies CASSRLAGVNEQFF. The whole variable domain, remainder taken from reference TRBV7-9 and TRBJ2-1, is DTGVSQNPRHKITKRGQNVTFRCDPISEHNRLYWYRQTLGQGPEFLTYFQNEAQLEKSRLLSDRFSAERPKGSFSTLEIQRTEQGDSAMYLCASSRLAGVNEQFFGPGTRLTVL.

Worth noting for this clonotype: At one end the junction does not follow the germline gene, possibly because of a read error. V usage is TRBV5-1 and J usage is TRBJ1-3, with 9 positions matching TRBD1. Germline V gene data show CDR1 as SGHRS and CDR2 as YFSETQ. The length of the CDR3 is 14 residues. CDR3 sequence: CASSPGTGTNNIYF. CDR3 DNA sequence: TGCGCCAGCAGCCCAGGGACAGGGACAAACAACATATATTTT.

Many counts were recorded for this clonotype. The chain combines TRBV20-1 with TRBJ2-7, with TRBD2 identical over 10 bases. Germline CDR1 DFQATT, CDR2 SNEGSKA (reference sequence). Trimming took 5 bases from V and 3 from J; bases not matched to a gene: 7. The CDR3 totals 14 residues. For the CDR3, the DNA is TGCAGTGCTCGAGGGGAGCGGGAGGGCTACGAGCAGTACTTC. Translation gives CSARGEREGYEQYF.

The rearrangement links TRBV20-1 to TRBJ2-5; 7 bases line up with TRBD1. This CDR3 is 15 amino acids long. Germline V gives CDR1 DFQATT, CDR2 SNEGSKA (reference sequence). The V segment lost 5 bases and the J segment 5 bases; nucleotides outside the gene matches: 14. The CDR3 loop is CSAGRRDRGTETQYF. The CDR3 bases are TGCAGTGCTGGCCGACGGGACAGAGGGACGGAGACCCAGTACTTC.

This clonotype has more than one count but fewer than ten. Since a much larger clone is just one base distant, this may be a read error. The rearrangement links TRBV9 to TRBJ2-5; D remains unclear. V dropped 4 bases and J dropped 1 base, with 11 bases sitting between them. CDR3 length: 14 amino acids. Germline V lookup: CDR1 SGDLS, CDR2 YYNGEE. DNA of the CDR3: TGTGCCAGCAGCCAAGATGAGGTCCAAGAGACCCAGTACTTC. Its protein is CASSQDEVQETQYF.

This clonotype occurred many times. The chain uses TRBV7-9 and TRBJ1-1; 8 positions match TRBD1. The J segment lost 6 bases and the V segment lost 5 bases, leaving 11 bases of the junction unmatched. This CDR3 is 15 amino acids long. Germline V gives CDR1 SEHNR, CDR2 FQNEAQ (reference sequence). The DNA of the CDR3 is TGTGCCAGCAGCACAGGACAGGGTTTAACGGCTGAAGCTTTCTTT. Protein sequence: CASSTGQGLTAEAFF.

Notes on this clonotype: A junction boundary mismatches the germline segment, possibly from a read error. The chain combines TRBV25-1 with TRBJ2-3; a weak D match, TRBD2 (5 bases). From germline, CDR1 is MGHDK and CDR2 SYGVNS. The CDR3 is 12 amino acids. The CDR3 DNA reads TGTGACAGCAGAATGGGAGAGAATACGCAGTATTTT. Amino acid sequence: CDSRMGENTQYF.

This clonotype was counted at least ten times. J is TRBJ2-2 and V is TRBV6-6; 15 bases align to TRBD2. Unmatched junction bases numbered 4, after V lost 6 bases and J lost 5 bases. Looked up from germline, CDR1 is MNHNY and CDR2 is SVGAGI (reference sequence). CDR3 length: 16 residues. CDR3 protein: CASRGLAGGPTGELFF. The CDR3 region has the DNA TGTGCCAGCAGGGGACTAGCGGGGGGACCTACCGGGGAGCTGTTTTTT.

This clonotype was seen only a few times. The chain combines TRBV10-1 with TRBJ1-5; a possible D gene is TRBD1 (6 bases). Trimming left V 10 bases short and J 3 bases short, with 22 bases between. This CDR3 is built from 16 residues. CDR1 is WNHNN and CDR2 is SYGVQD in the germline V gene (reference sequence). The CDR3 DNA reads as TGCGCCACCCCCCGGCCCAGGGGCGAAGACAATCAGCCCCAGCATTTT. It specifies CATPRPRGEDNQPQHF.

This clonotype was counted many times. The chain joins TRBV6-5 to TRBJ2-5, with 7 bases that match TRBD1. CDR3 length: 14 residues. Per germline, CDR1 MNHEY and CDR2 SVGAGI. Trimming removed 6 bases from V and 6 bases from J; junction bases left unmatched: 10. The CDR3, as DNA: TGTGCCAGCAGACAAGGGACAGTGGTCAAGACCCAGTACTTC. Protein product: CASRQGTVVKTQYF.

This clonotype appeared many times. The V and J genes are TRBV3-1 and TRBJ1-2; maybe TRBD1 (6 bases). CDR3 size: 14 residues. Trimming took off 3 bases at V and 5 bases at J, with 13 bases between the two ends. Germline V gene data show CDR1 as LGHDT and CDR2 as YNNKEL (reference sequence). CDR3 nucleotides: TGTGCCAGCAGCCACACCGGGACAAGTTATGGCTACACCTTC. Amino acids: CASSHTGTSYGYTF.

Many counts were recorded for this clonotype. The gene calls are TRBV5-1 and TRBJ2-5; D is perhaps TRBD1 or TRBD2 (5 bases each). The V end was cut by 4 bases, the J end by 4 bases, with 14 bases between. The germline V gene has CDR1 SGHRS and CDR2 YFSETQ. This CDR3 is 14 amino acids long. CDR3: CASSQGTGAETQYF. The CDR3 bases are TGCGCCAGCAGCCAAGGGACCGGAGCAGAGACCCAGTACTTC.

This clonotype has a handful of counts. A read error may be the cause here, since a much bigger clone is one base away. This chain uses TRBV12-3 or TRBV12-4 with TRBJ1-5; D is possibly TRBD1 (5 bases). This CDR3 is built from 16 residues. The CDR3 here is CASSFSGEYSNQPQNF. The CDR3 DNA sequence: TGTGCCAGCAGTTTTTCGGGGGAGTATAGCAATCAGCCCCAGAATTTT.

This clonotype was detected ten times or more. The V gene is TRBV7-2, the J gene TRBJ1-1; perhaps TRBD1 as D (6 bases). This CDR3 comprises 13 residues. Germline V lookup: CDR1 SGHTA, CDR2 FQGNSA. The V gene lost 5 bases and the J gene lost 4 bases, with 11 bases spanning the gap. The CDR3 bases are TGTGCCAGCAGCACTGACAGGTCCACTGAAGCTTTCTTT. It translates to CASSTDRSTEAFF.

A word on this clonotype: Since a much larger clone is just one base distant, this may be a read error. The V call is TRBV21-1, the J call TRBJ2-7; TRBD2 is the table's D call, not checked against the DNA. TRBV21-1 is a listed pseudogene. The CDR3 totals 15 residues. The CDR3 DNA sequence: TGTGCCAGCAGCTTAGCCGGGACTATCACCTACGCGCAGTACTTC. Translated: CASSLAGTITYAQYF.

This clonotype was observed many times. The V gene is TRBV7-2, the J gene TRBJ1-2; the D gene is possibly TRBD1 (6 bases). V was pared by 1 base and J by 10 bases, with 16 bases between. The CDR3 runs to 14 residues. CDR1 and CDR2 (germline): SGHTA, FQGNSA. The CDR3 loop reads CASSLGIYREDYTF. CDR3 DNA sequence: TGTGCCAGCAGCTTAGGGATTTACAGGGAGGACTACACCTTC.

V is TRBV12-3 or TRBV12-4 and J is TRBJ1-2; TRBD1 matches 9 bases. Trimming removed 3 bases from V and 2 bases from J; junction bases left unmatched: 7. This CDR3 is built from 16 residues. The CDR3 is CASSFLTGGSNYGYTF. CDR3 coding DNA: TGTGCCAGCAGTTTTCTGACAGGGGGATCGAACTATGGCTACACCTTC.

This clonotype was detected many times. The chain uses TRBV5-1 and TRBJ2-3; TRBD2 agrees at 7 bases. Germline trimming cut 6 bases from V and 2 bases from J; bases unmatched to any gene: 3. From germline, CDR1 is SGHRS and CDR2 YFSETQ. The CDR3 consists of 13 residues. The CDR3 nucleotides are TGCGCCAGCAATGAGCGGGACACAGATACGCAGTATTTT. Amino acids: CASNERDTDTQYF.

This clonotype was observed many times. This chain links TRBV2 with TRBJ2-5; the D is unclear. Germline loops: CDR1 SNHLY, CDR2 FYNNEI. V gave up 5 bases and J gave up 3 bases, with 1 base separating them. CDR3 length equals 10 residues. The CDR3 spells CASSKETQYF. Here the CDR3 DNA reads TGTGCCAGCAGTAAAGAGACCCAGTACTTC.